This is a list of T cell receptor beta chains from one sample in a study of shared clonotypes between healthy human individuals. Sequenced by immunoSEQ multiplex PCR; TCRdb stores in-frame clones only, minus some. The sample holds under 1 million clones, around 96% seen once. The sample taken for sequencing was naive CD8+ T cells sorted from blood. The receptors were gathered from a man aged 25 to 40 in good health. Both conserved end residues are part of each CDR3. Each record gives: CDR3 DNA, CDR3 protein, D gene, V gene, clone size, J gene. A D gene is named only where the DNA matches it firmly. The listing skips clone size in some rows; elsewhere it reads once, few, many or a size class.

TGTGCCAGCAGTTTATCGAGGCGAGAGACGCAGTATTTT CASSLSRRETQYF - TRBV27 - TRBJ2-3
TGTGCCAGCACTGGGACTAGCGGACCTAGCACAGATACGCAGTATTTT CASTGTSGPSTDTQYF TRBD2 TRBV27 - TRBJ2-3
TGTGCCAGCAGTTACTCGCCCGGGGGGCTCGATCAGCCCCAGCATTTT CASSYSPGGLDQPQHF - TRBV6-5 - TRBJ1-5
TGTGCCTCTGGACAGCGGGCCTACAATGAGCAGTTCTTC CASGQRAYNEQFF - TRBV7-6 - TRBJ2-1
TGCAGCGTTGAGGCAGGGGTGAACACTGAAGCTTTCTTT CSVEAGVNTEAFF - TRBV29-1 - TRBJ1-1
TGTGCCAGCAGCGTAGGCTGGGGGACTAGCGGGAATGAGCAGTTCTTC CASSVGWGTSGNEQFF TRBD2 TRBV9 - TRBJ2-1
TGTGCCAGCAGTTTCGGGGACTCCTACGAGCAGTACTTC CASSFGDSYEQYF - TRBV28 - TRBJ2-7
TGTGCCAGTAGTTCAGGGGGTTATGAGCAGTTCTTC CASSSGGYEQFF TRBD1 TRBV19 - TRBJ2-1
TGTGCCAGCAGGCAGCCTGACACCGGGACTCTCTATGGCTACACCTTC CASRQPDTGTLYGYTF - TRBV2 once TRBJ1-2
TGTGCCTGGAAGAGCGAGGTTTACAATGAGCAGTTCTTC CAWKSEVYNEQFF - TRBV30 once TRBJ2-1